A single sample gave rise to the 20 T cell receptor beta chains below, sequenced in a study of CD8 T cells in ankylosing spondylitis. Each CDR3 protein is one row after TCRdb ran MiXCR on the 5' RACE reads. The data show a few hundred thousand distinct CDR3 sequences, roughly 12% seen once. Sequences were obtained from blood, either unsorted or a sorted T cell fraction (not recorded which). The source is a female donor with ankylosing spondylitis or in good health (not recorded which).

This clonotype was recorded at least ten times. This chain links TRBV7-2 with TRBJ1-1; D might be TRBD1 (5 bases). CDR1 is SGHTA and CDR2 is FQGNSA in the germline V gene. V dropped 1 base and J dropped 1 base, with 13 bases sitting between them. The CDR3 is 16 residues long. The CDR3 here is CASSLVGTARNTEAFF. For the CDR3, the DNA is TGTGCCAGCAGCTTAGTGGGGACGGCGCGGAACACTGAAGCTTTCTTT.

This clonotype occurred many times. The chain links TRBV6-6 to TRBJ1-4; D is possibly TRBD1 (6 bases). Trimming took 8 bases from V and 15 from J, leaving 16 bases between them. Per the germline V gene, CDR1 is MNHNY and CDR2 is SVGAGI (reference sequence). This CDR3 has 11 residues. The CDR3 sequence is CASGGGPVVFF. For the CDR3, the DNA is TGTGCCAGCGGAGGGGGGCCGGTTGTGTTTTTT.

The chain carries TRBV27 and TRBJ2-1; 7 nucleotides align to TRBD2. The CDR3 has 15 residues. Germline V gives CDR1 MNHEY, CDR2 SMNVEV (reference sequence). V was clipped by 5 bases and J by 7 bases; unmatched bases: 11. The DNA of the CDR3 is TGTGCCAGCAGTCCGACTAGCCGGTTGGGGAATGAGCAGTTCTTC. It translates to CASSPTSRLGNEQFF.

The rearrangement uses TRBV5-1 and TRBJ2-7; TRBD2 matches at 7 bases. CDR3 length equals 15 residues. Germline CDR1 and CDR2: SGHRS and YFSETQ. Unmatched junction bases numbered 7, after V lost 2 bases and J lost 2 bases. The CDR3 DNA follows: TGCGCCAGCAGCTTTGGTGGGGGGGTCGCCTACGAGCAGTACTTC. Translating it yields CASSFGGGVAYEQYF.

This clonotype was recorded at least ten times. The chain has TRBV7-2 and TRBJ2-2; D perhaps matches TRBD2 (5 bases). V lost 1 base and J 6 bases, leaving 15 bases between the germline ends. Germline CDR1 and CDR2: SGHTA and FQGNSA. This CDR3 is built from 16 residues. The CDR3 protein is CASSLVVGVMAGELFF. CDR3 DNA: TGTGCCAGCAGCTTAGTAGTGGGAGTAATGGCCGGGGAGCTGTTTTTT.

As to this clonotype: A read error may account for a junction end that differs from germline. The CDR3 reads CSVRGFMYTEAFF. CDR3 nucleotides: TGCAGCGTACGGGGATTCATGTACACTGAAGCGTTCTTT. V gene TRBV29-1 combines with J gene TRBJ1-1; no clear D. This CDR3 contains 13 residues. Per germline, CDR1 SQVTM and CDR2 ANQGSEA.

For this clonotype: At one end the junction does not follow the germline gene, possibly because of a read error. This rearrangement joins TRBV5-1 to TRBJ2-5, with 8 bases identical to TRBD1. Germline CDR1 and CDR2: SGHRS and YFSETQ. The CDR3 contains 14 residues. The CDR3, as DNA: TGCGCCAGCAGCCCAGGGGGCCTCCGAGAGACCAAGTACTTC. This gives the protein CASSPGGLRETKYF.

At least ten counts were recorded for this clonotype. This chain uses TRBV7-8 with TRBJ2-1, with D perhaps matching TRBD2 (5 bases). Germline V gives CDR1 SGHVS, CDR2 FQNEAQ. V lost 1 base, J lost 8 bases, and 9 bases lay in between. This CDR3 contains 13 residues. As DNA, the CDR3 is TGTGCCAGCAGCTTAGGAGGGATTTATGAGCAGTTCTTC. This codes for CASSLGGIYEQFF.

In its sample, this clonotype was seen a few times. The chain couples TRBV4-2 to TRBJ1-2; a possible D gene is TRBD1 (6 bases). With 3 bases removed from V and 1 base from J, the gap between germline ends came to 15 bases. There are 16 residues in the CDR3. The germline CDR1 and CDR2 sequences are LGHNA and YNFKEQ. This CDR3 reads CASSHLQGANNYGYTF. The CDR3, as DNA: TGTGCCAGCAGCCACTTACAGGGAGCAAATAACTATGGCTACACCTTC.

This clonotype was counted many times. This chain joins TRBV11-2 and TRBJ1-1; TRBD1 aligns across 7 bases. CDR1 and CDR2 from the germline V gene are SGHAT and FQNNGV. The CDR3 is 18 residues long. Trimming cost V 2 bases and J 0 bases; bases outside gene matches: 12. The chain's CDR3 is CASSLSPPGTAMNTEAFF. The CDR3 DNA is TGTGCCAGCAGCTTAAGTCCCCCCGGGACAGCTATGAACACTGAAGCTTTCTTT. The full variable domain, with the rest looked up from reference TRBV11-2 and TRBJ1-1, is EAGVAQSPRYKIIEKRQSVAFWCNPISGHATLYWYQQILGQGPKLLIQFQNNGVVDDSQLPKDRFSAERLKGVDSTLKIQPAKLEDSAVYLCASSLSPPGTAMNTEAFFGQGTRLTVV.

This clonotype was seen repeatedly, ten times or more. CDR3 amino acids: CATSSVVGTASYEQYF. Here the CDR3 DNA reads TGTGCCACCAGCAGTGTCGTTGGGACGGCGTCCTACGAGCAGTACTTC. The genes are TRBV15 and TRBJ2-7; D could derive from TRBD1 or TRBD2 (5 bases each). Germline lookup yields CDR1 LNHNV and CDR2 YYDKDF (reference sequence). The CDR3 consists of 16 residues. Trimming took 3 bases from V and 1 from J, leaving 16 bases between them.

The chain employs TRBV5-1 and TRBJ2-7; 14 bases map to TRBD2. The CDR3 has 17 amino acids. Trimming at V came to 2 bases and at J to 1 base, leaving 5 bases not matched to a gene. Germline V lookup: CDR1 SGHRS, CDR2 YFSETQ. CDR3 DNA sequence: TGCGCCAGCAGCTTCGGGACTAGCGGGAGCCCATCCTACGAGCAGTACTTC. Translation: CASSFGTSGSPSYEQYF.

This clonotype showed up just a few times. The chain uses TRBV15 and TRBJ2-7; 8 nucleotides align to TRBD1. The ends lost 2 bases at V and 6 bases at J; junction bases unmatched: 6. CDR1 and CDR2 (germline): LNHNV, YYDKDF (reference sequence). This CDR3 contains 14 residues. The CDR3 nucleotides are TGTGCCACCAGCAGACCCGACAGGGGTGGCGAGCAGTACTTC. This gives the protein CATSRPDRGGEQYF.

This clonotype was seen only a few times. The J gene is TRBJ1-4, the V gene TRBV20-1; 9 nucleotides agree with TRBD1. This CDR3 has 15 residues. Germline V gives CDR1 DFQATT, CDR2 SNEGSKA (reference sequence). With 6 bases clipped from V and 8 bases from J, the junction kept 13 bases outside the gene matches. DNA for the CDR3: TGCAGTGCGTGTCCCCCGGGACAGGGAAACGAAAAACTGTTTTTT. This sequence encodes CSACPPGQGNEKLFF.

At least ten counts were recorded for this clonotype. This CDR3 is CASSIRDSLIGSPLHF. CDR3 nucleotide sequence: TGTGCCAGCAGTATCCGGGACAGTCTTATTGGTTCACCCCTCCACTTT. The chain is built from TRBV27 and TRBJ1-6, with 7 nucleotides matching TRBD1. This CDR3 is 16 amino acids long. Trimming cost V 5 bases and J 9 bases; bases outside gene matches: 13. The germline gives CDR1 MNHEY, CDR2 SMNVEV (reference sequence).

V is TRBV12-3 or TRBV12-4 and J is TRBJ2-7; D may be TRBD2 (5 bases). V was pared by 7 bases and J by 0 bases, with 13 bases between. The CDR3 is 14 amino acids. CDR3 bases: TGTGCCAGCATCCTCGGGGTGGGCTCCTACGAGCAGTACTTC. Amino acids: CASILGVGSYEQYF.

The chain joins TRBV20-1 to TRBJ2-1, with D possibly TRBD1 on 5 matching bases. CDR3 length: 15 residues. The V and J ends lost 6 bases and 6 bases respectively, with 21 bases between them. Germline assignment: CDR1 DFQATT and CDR2 SNEGSKA (reference sequence). CDR3 in DNA: TGCAGTGCCGGAAAGGGGCCCACCTCTCGCAATGAGCAGTTCTTC. Protein: CSAGKGPTSRNEQFF.

This clonotype appeared many times. The chain recombines TRBV3-1 with TRBJ1-2, with a weak D call TRBD1 (6 bases). The V and J ends lost 4 bases and 4 bases respectively, with 16 bases between them. This CDR3 spans 15 amino acids. Per the germline V gene, CDR1 is LGHDT and CDR2 is YNNKEL (reference sequence). CDR3 bases: TGTGCCAGCAGCCCAGAAACAGGGACCCCCTATGGCTACACCTTC. Protein product: CASSPETGTPYGYTF.

The table lists this clonotype with many counts. V usage is TRBV28 and J usage is TRBJ1-2; 10 bases match TRBD1. V was pared by 2 bases and J by 8 bases, with 14 bases of the junction left unmatched. The V gene's germline CDR1 is MDHEN and CDR2 SYDVKM. CDR3 length equals 17 residues. CDR3 loop: CASSLRPGTGDREGYTF. CDR3 DNA: TGTGCCAGCAGTTTACGTCCCGGGACAGGGGATCGAGAAGGCTACACCTTC.

This sequence joins TRBV11-2 and TRBJ2-5; tentatively, D is TRBD2 (5 bases). The CDR3 loop spans 16 amino acids. CDR1 SGHAT and CDR2 FQNNGV come from the germline V gene. V gave up 5 bases and J gave up 1 base, with 17 bases separating them. In DNA, the CDR3 is TGTGCCAGCAGCCCCAGCGTTGCGGGCCTCCAAGAGACCCAGTACTTC. Amino acid sequence: CASSPSVAGLQETQYF.